A selection of T cell receptor beta chains follows, all from one sample in a study of yellow fever vaccine responses in identical twins. TCRdb itself ran the RT-PCR reads through MiXCR, one entry per CDR3 protein. The table lists 13,000 to 15,000 distinct CDR3 sequences, around 85% of them singletons. Sequencing used T cells from blood (PBMCs), unsorted or a sorted subset (not recorded which), obtained before or after yellow fever vaccination (not recorded which). The receptors here all came from a woman aged 18-29 years who received the yellow fever vaccine. CDR3s include the opening cysteine and the closing phenylalanine or tryptophan. A D gene is named only where the DNA matches it firmly. Where a row states a size, it is once, few, many or the class of an expanded clone; other rows omit it.

j_call | cdr3_length | clone_size | d_call | v_call | cdr3_nt | cdr3_aa
TRBJ2-3 | 14 | - | - | TRBV11-2 | TGTGCCAGCAGCTTAGTACAGAACACAGATACGCAGTATTTT | CASSLVQNTDTQYF
TRBJ2-1 | 16 | - | TRBD2 | TRBV19 | TGTGCCAGTAGTATAAGGGCGTCTAGCGGGGGGGCGACGGAGTTCTTC | CASSIRASSGGATEFF
TRBJ2-1 | 16 | - | TRBD1 | TRBV5-1 | TGCGCCAGCAGCTTGCCGGGGACAGGACGTGATGTAGAGCAGTTCTTC | CASSLPGTGRDVEQFF
TRBJ2-2 | 15 | - | TRBD2 | TRBV6-5 | TGTGCCAGCAGCTACCGGACTAGCGGTACCGGGGAGCTGTTTTTT | CASSYRTSGTGELFF
TRBJ1-1 | 15 | - | - | TRBV10-3 | TGTGCCATCAGGACTTCGGGGCAGGGGTGGACTGAAGCTTTCTTT | CAIRTSGQGWTEAFF
TRBJ1-1 | 12 | - | - | TRBV20-1 | TGCAGTGCTGATCGCATGAACACTGAAGCTTTCTTT | CSADRMNTEAFF
TRBJ1-3 | 15 | - | - | TRBV5-6 | TGTGCCAGCAGCTTCCGACTCCACTCTGGAAACACCATATATTTT | CASSFRLHSGNTIYF
TRBJ2-3 | 16 | - | - | TRBV11-1 | TGTGCCAGCAGCTTATTACACGGGGCTAGCACAGATACGCAGTATTTT | CASSLLHGASTDTQYF
TRBJ2-5 | 15 | - | - | TRBV11-3 | TGTGCCAGCAGCTTAGGTGCAGACGGGGAAGAGACCCAGTACTTC | CASSLGADGEETQYF
TRBJ2-2 | 16 | - | - | TRBV28 | TGTGCCAGCAGCTACTTCCCGTGGGCGAACACCGGGGAGCTGTTTTTT | CASSYFPWANTGELFF
TRBJ1-6 | 11 | - | - | TRBV3-1 | TGTGCCAGCAGCCAAGAGAAGTCCCTCCACTTT | CASSQEKSLHF
TRBJ2-5 | 13 | - | - | TRBV5-5 | TGTGCCAGCAGCTTAGGGGCCGGTGAGACCCAGTACTTC | CASSLGAGETQYF
TRBJ2-3 | 14 | - | - | TRBV5-1 | TGCGCCAGCAGCTTGGAGCAGATTTGGGATACGCAGTATTTT | CASSLEQIWDTQYF
TRBJ2-1 | 14 | once | - | TRBV2 | TGTGCCAGCAACCGAGACTCGCCACTCAATGAGCAGTTCTTC | CASNRDSPLNEQFF
TRBJ2-3 | 14 | - | TRBD2 | TRBV5-1 | TGCGCCAGCAGTCTAGCGGGAGGCACAGATACGCAGTATTTT | CASSLAGGTDTQYF
TRBJ2-1 | 14 | - | - | TRBV10-3 | TGTGCCATCAGTACGGACAGTTCCTACAATGAGCAGTTCTTC | CAISTDSSYNEQFF
TRBJ1-5 | 17 | - | - | TRBV12-3/TRBV12-4 | TGTGCCAGCAGTGAAACCCGCGGGGGCTTGGGCAATCAGCCCCAGCATTTT | CASSETRGGLGNQPQHF
TRBJ2-1 | 16 | - | TRBD2 | TRBV29-1 | TGCAGCGTTGCAATTAGCGGGAGAGGCTACAACAATGAGCAGTTCTTC | CSVAISGRGYNNEQFF
TRBJ2-7 | 15 | - | TRBD2 | TRBV10-3 | TGTGCCATCAGTGAAGTATGGACTAGTTCGTACGAGCAGTACTTC | CAISEVWTSSYEQYF
TRBJ2-7 | 12 | - | - | TRBV5-1 | TGCGCCAGCAGCTTGGACAGGGCCAAGCAGTACTTC | CASSLDRAKQYF
TRBJ2-2 | 16 | - | TRBD2 | TRBV11-2 | TGTGCCAGCAGCCGACTAGCGCAAGCTAACACCGGGGAGCTGTTTTTT | CASSRLAQANTGELFF
TRBJ1-2 | 15 | - | TRBD1 | TRBV28 | TGTGCCAGCAGATCTACCGGGACAGGGTACTATGGCTACACCTTC | CASRSTGTGYYGYTF
TRBJ1-5 | 16 | - | TRBD1 | TRBV28 | TGTGCCAGCAGTATACATGGACAGGCGAACAATCAGCCCCAGCATTTT | CASSIHGQANNQPQHF
TRBJ2-1 | 15 | - | - | TRBV5-4 | TGTGCCAGCAGCTTTATTAAAAACTCCTACAATGAGCAGTTCTTC | CASSFIKNSYNEQFF
TRBJ2-1 | 15 | - | - | TRBV11-1 | TGTGCCAGCAGCCAAATCGCGAGCGGACACAATGAGCAGTTCTTC | CASSQIASGHNEQFF
TRBJ1-1 | 13 | - | TRBD1 | TRBV28 | TGTGCCAGCGTGTGGATTCTGGGACAGGAAGCTTTCTTT | CASVWILGQEAFF
TRBJ1-6 | 16 | - | - | TRBV4-1 | TGCGCCAGCAGCCAAGATCTCCGCAGGATTGATTCACCCCTCCACTTT | CASSQDLRRIDSPLHF
TRBJ2-5 | 19 | - | - | TRBV3-1 | TGTGCCAGCAGCCAAGATGGAAGGAGTCGGCTAGCGTATCAAGAGACCCAGTACTTC | CASSQDGRSRLAYQETQYF
TRBJ2-5 | 15 | - | TRBD1 | TRBV28 | TGTGCCAGCAGTTTCCTCGGACAGGGTCAAGAGACCCAGTACTTC | CASSFLGQGQETQYF
TRBJ2-3 | 14 | - | - | TRBV2 | TGTGCCAGCAGACGACTTGGTGGCACAGATACGCAGTATTTT | CASRRLGGTDTQYF
TRBJ1-2 | 13 | - | TRBD1 | TRBV6-1 | TGTGCCAGCAGTCTCCGGGACAGGGATGGCTACACCTTC | CASSLRDRDGYTF
TRBJ2-2 | 13 | - | - | TRBV11-3 | TGTGCCAGCAGCTTAGTCTACACCGGGGAGCTGTTTTTT | CASSLVYTGELFF
TRBJ1-1 | 13 | - | - | TRBV2 | TGTGCCAGCAGTGAGACAGTGAACACTGAAGCTTTCTTT | CASSETVNTEAFF
TRBJ2-5 | 16 | - | - | TRBV3-1 | TGTGCCAGCAGCCAAACTGGAACCGGGACCCGCGTGACCCAGTACTTC | CASSQTGTGTRVTQYF
TRBJ2-1 | 15 | - | - | TRBV9 | TGTGCCAGCAGCGGGGGGACCAGTACTTACAATGAGCAGTTCTTC | CASSGGTSTYNEQFF
TRBJ2-6 | 19 | - | TRBD1 | TRBV18 | TGTGCCAGCTCACCACTTTCGGGACAGTCGGGCTCTGGGGCCAACGTCCTGACCTTC | CASSPLSGQSGSGANVLTF
TRBJ2-1 | 13 | - | TRBD2 | TRBV20-1 | TGCAGTTTTCTCAGCGGGAGGGCTGGGGAGCAGTTCTTC | CSFLSGRAGEQFF
TRBJ2-7 | 13 | - | - | TRBV12-5 | TGTGCTAGTGCTAAGGGACACGGATACGAGCAGTACTTC | CASAKGHGYEQYF
TRBJ2-3 | 14 | - | - | TRBV29-1 | TGCAGCGCTCGTGCGGGACAGCCCACAGATACGCAGTATTTT | CSARAGQPTDTQYF
TRBJ2-3 | 12 | - | - | TRBV20-1 | TGCAGTGCTTGGCTAGCAGCAGATACGCAGTATTTT | CSAWLAADTQYF
TRBJ1-2 | 16 | - | TRBD1 | TRBV10-3 | TGTGCCATCAGTGACGGAGCACAGGGGGCAGGCTATGGCTACACCTTC | CAISDGAQGAGYGYTF
TRBJ2-3 | 16 | - | TRBD2 | TRBV10-3 | TGTGCCACCCGAGACGGGCTAGCGGGCGTCACAGATACGCAGTATTTT | CATRDGLAGVTDTQYF
TRBJ1-6 | 16 | - | - | TRBV11-3 | TGTGCCAGCAGCTTAGTGGGCAGGGGCCAGTCATCACCCCTCCACTTT | CASSLVGRGQSSPLHF
TRBJ2-5 | 15 | once | - | TRBV10-1 | TGCGCCAGCAGTGACGGCGGGGTAAATCAAGAGACCCAGTACTTC | CASSDGGVNQETQYF
TRBJ1-5 | 12 | - | TRBD1 | TRBV30 | TGTGCCTGGAGCGAACAGGGGCAGCCCCAGCATTTT | CAWSEQGQPQHF